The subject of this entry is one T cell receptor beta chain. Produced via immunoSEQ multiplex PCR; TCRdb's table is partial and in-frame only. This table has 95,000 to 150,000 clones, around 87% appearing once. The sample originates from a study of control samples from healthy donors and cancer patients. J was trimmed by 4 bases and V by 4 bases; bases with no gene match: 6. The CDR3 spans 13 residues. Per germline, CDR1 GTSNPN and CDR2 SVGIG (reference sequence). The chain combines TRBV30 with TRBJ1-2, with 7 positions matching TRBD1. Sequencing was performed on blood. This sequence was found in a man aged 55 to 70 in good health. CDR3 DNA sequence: TGTGCCTGGACCCGACAGGGCCGCTATGGCTACACCTTC. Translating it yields CAWTRQGRYGYTF. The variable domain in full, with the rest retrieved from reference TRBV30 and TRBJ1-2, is SQTIHQWPATLVQPVGSPLSLECTVEGTSNPNLYWYRQAAGRGLQLLFYSVGIGQISSEVPQNLSASRPQDRQFILSSKKLLLSDSGFYLCAWTRQGRYGYTFGSGTRLTVV.